The 18 T cell receptor beta chains below all came from one sample that was sequenced in a study of blood T cell repertoires in COVID-19. This table comes from immunoSEQ multiplex PCR, and its TCRdb copy is limited to in-frame clones, with some not included. The sample shows about 220,000 clones, 88% of them seen only once. Sequencing was done on a sample of PBMCs or T cells enriched from blood (not recorded which). The receptors stem from a woman aged 45-65 years with acute COVID-19.

The V call is TRBV5-1, the J call TRBJ2-7; D is possibly TRBD2 (6 bases). The CDR3 extends over 14 amino acids. V lost 4 bases and J lost 3, with 14 bases in between. Germline V lookup: CDR1 SGHRS, CDR2 YFSETQ. In DNA, the CDR3 is TGCGCCAGCAGCCCCGCCGGGAGCGGCTACGAGCAGTACTTC. Amino acid sequence: CASSPAGSGYEQYF.

This chain uses TRBV6-2 or TRBV6-3 with TRBJ2-7; 9 bases align to TRBD2. The CDR3 is 17 residues long. The ends lost 5 bases at V and 0 bases at J; junction bases unmatched: 11. Germline CDR1 is MNHEY and CDR2 is SVGEGT. The CDR3 here is CASSPMRSGGSSYEQYF. DNA for the CDR3: TGTGCCAGCAGTCCGATGCGTAGCGGGGGAAGCTCCTACGAGCAGTACTTC.

V gene TRBV18 combines with J gene TRBJ1-1; D unresolved. CDR1 and CDR2 (germline): KGHSH, LQKENI. Trimming cost V 3 bases and J 2 bases, with 4 bases left between them. CDR3 length equals 12 residues. The DNA for the CDR3 is TGTGCCAGCTCACCCCAAAACACTGAAGCTTTCTTT. It specifies CASSPQNTEAFF.

This chain uses TRBV27 with TRBJ2-7, with TRBD2 matching 7 bases. Trimming removed 2 bases from V and 6 bases from J; junction bases left unmatched: 19. CDR3 length: 18 residues. The germline CDR1 and CDR2 sequences are MNHEY and SMNVEV (reference sequence). The CDR3 DNA is TGTGCCAGCAGTTTACCGGGACTATCGCCCCGAGGCATCGGCGAGCAGTACTTC. It is translated as CASSLPGLSPRGIGEQYF.

The chain joins TRBV27 to TRBJ2-5; 9 nucleotides match TRBD2. The germline V gene encodes CDR1 MNHEY and CDR2 SMNVEV (reference sequence). The ends lost 5 bases at V and 0 bases at J; junction bases unmatched: 16. The CDR3 is 19 amino acids. DNA for the CDR3: TGTGCCAGCAGTCCAAGGGCTAGCGGGAATGGGGGGTACCAAGAGACCCAGTACTTC. Residues: CASSPRASGNGGYQETQYF.

The chain recombines TRBV5-5 with TRBJ2-7; D gene unclear. V lost 1 base and J lost 0, with 8 bases in between. Per germline, CDR1 SGHKS and CDR2 YYEKEE (reference sequence). This CDR3 region has 14 residues. CDR3 sequence (DNA): TGTGCCAGCAGCTTGCCACTCTTCTCCTACGAGCAGTACTTC. Protein sequence: CASSLPLFSYEQYF.

The chain uses TRBV3-1 (or the pseudogene TRBV3-2) and TRBJ2-1; 9 bases align to TRBD2. J gave up 2 bases and V 4 bases, and 12 bases lay outside the gene matches. The germline gives CDR1 LGHDT, CDR2 YNNKEL (reference sequence). This CDR3 comprises 18 residues. In DNA, the CDR3 is TGTGCCAGCAGCCCCACAAGGGGGGAGCGGGAGGCCTACAATGAGCAGTTCTTC. Translated, it gives CASSPTRGEREAYNEQFF.

The chain recombines TRBV28 with TRBJ1-3; TRBD1 matches at 7 bases. V trimming: 6 bases; J trimming: 5 bases; junction bases outside the gene matches: 13. CDR3 length: 16 residues. Germline V gene sequence: CDR1 MDHEN, CDR2 SYDVKM. Here the CDR3 reads CASSPQGTGMRNTIYF. The CDR3 nucleotides are TGTGCCAGCAGCCCACAGGGGACCGGTATGCGAAACACCATATATTTT.

The V call is TRBV5-6, the J call TRBJ2-7, with 9 bases that match TRBD1. The CDR3 contains 15 residues. The trim removed 3 bases at V and 1 base at J, leaving 5 bases unmatched. The germline V gene encodes CDR1 SGHDT and CDR2 YYEEEE. The CDR3 region is CASSSTGGVSYEQYF. Written as DNA, the CDR3 is TGTGCCAGCAGCTCCACAGGGGGCGTTTCCTACGAGCAGTACTTC. The full variable domain, its missing parts supplied by reference TRBV5-6 and TRBJ2-7, is DAGVTQSPTHLIKTRGQQVTLRCSPKSGHDTVSWYQQALGQGPQFIFQYYEEEERQRGNFPDRFSGHQFPNYSSELNVNALLLGDSALYLCASSSTGGVSYEQYFGPGTRLTVT.

The J gene is TRBJ2-5, the V gene TRBV11-2, with 7 bases aligning to TRBD1. The germline V gene has CDR1 SGHAT and CDR2 FQNNGV. Trimming removed 2 bases from V and 5 bases from J; junction bases left unmatched: 5. The CDR3 totals 14 residues. The CDR3 loop is CASSLRQGKETQYF. The CDR3 DNA reads as TGTGCCAGCAGCTTAAGACAGGGCAAGGAGACCCAGTACTTC.

The gene calls are TRBV4-1 and TRBJ2-5; 10 nucleotides agree with TRBD2. The CDR3 consists of 16 residues. Trimming at V came to 2 bases and at J to 7 bases, leaving 10 bases not matched to a gene. In germline, CDR1 is MGHRA, CDR2 YSYEKL. CDR3 sequence (DNA): TGCGCCAGCAGCCAAAGGGTGATAGCGGGAGGTGGGACCCAGTACTTC. It is translated as CASSQRVIAGGGTQYF.

This chain links TRBV30 with TRBJ2-6, with 11 bases lining up with TRBD2. The CDR3 is 17 amino acids. Germline V gives CDR1 GTSNPN, CDR2 SVGIG (reference sequence). Unmatched junction bases numbered 11, after V lost 7 bases and J lost 3 bases. CDR3 bases: TGTGCCTCCAGAAGACTAGCGGGAAGCGGTGGGGCCAACGTCCTGACTTTC. Its protein is CASRRLAGSGGANVLTF.

The rearrangement joins TRBV11-2 to TRBJ2-5; D is unresolved. The length of the CDR3 is 13 residues. Trimming removed 1 base from V and 1 base from J, with 4 bases in between. CDR1 and CDR2 (germline): SGHAT, FQNNGV. In DNA, the CDR3 is TGTGCCAGCAGCTTAGTTCTCCAAGAGACCCAGTACTTC. Amino acids: CASSLVLQETQYF.

The chain has TRBV5-1 and TRBJ1-3; D perhaps matches TRBD1 (5 bases). CDR1 is SGHRS and CDR2 is YFSETQ in the germline V gene. Trimming took off 6 bases at V and 4 bases at J, with 14 bases between the two ends. The CDR3 loop spans 14 amino acids. The CDR3 region is CASTDSTGGNTIYF. The CDR3 region has the DNA TGCGCCAGCACAGACAGCACAGGAGGAAACACCATATATTTT.

V and J are TRBV28 and TRBJ2-2; D is unresolved. The V gene lost 3 bases and the J gene lost 0 bases, with 5 bases spanning the gap. This CDR3 is 14 amino acids long. Germline V lookup: CDR1 MDHEN, CDR2 SYDVKM. CDR3 loop: CASSFTANTGELFF. CDR3 in DNA: TGTGCCAGCAGTTTCACGGCGAACACCGGGGAGCTGTTTTTT.

The V gene is TRBV18, the J gene TRBJ1-1; tentatively, D is TRBD1 (5 bases). Germline lookup yields CDR1 KGHSH and CDR2 LQKENI. The CDR3 spans 14 residues. The V end was cut by 3 bases, the J end by 5 bases, with 13 bases between. DNA for the CDR3: TGTGCCAGCTCACCCGACGGGGGAAGTACTGAAGCTTTCTTT. Its translation is CASSPDGGSTEAFF.

The V gene is TRBV5-8, the J gene TRBJ2-5; no clear D. This CDR3 contains 14 residues. The V and J ends lost 0 bases and 5 bases respectively, with 11 bases between them. Germline V gives CDR1 SGHTS, CDR2 YDEGEE. The CDR3, as DNA: TGTGCCAGCAGCTTGGGAGTAGCTGGGGAGACCCAGTACTTC. Amino acid sequence: CASSLGVAGETQYF.

The chain carries TRBV18 and TRBJ1-1; 7 nucleotides align to TRBD1. The germline CDR1 and CDR2 sequences are KGHSH and LQKENI. With V trimmed by 6 bases and J by 1 base, 5 bases remained unmatched. This CDR3 has 14 amino acids. The CDR3 DNA reads as TGTGCCAGCTCCCGGGACAGCCGGAACACTGAAGCTTTCTTT. As protein: CASSRDSRNTEAFF. The entire variable domain, with the rest obtained from reference TRBV18 and TRBJ1-1, is as follows: NAGVMQNPRHLVRRRGQEARLRCSPMKGHSHVYWYRQLPEEGLKFMVYLQKENIIDESGMPKERFSAEFPKEGPSILRIQQVVRGDSAAYFCASSRDSRNTEAFFGQGTRLTVV.